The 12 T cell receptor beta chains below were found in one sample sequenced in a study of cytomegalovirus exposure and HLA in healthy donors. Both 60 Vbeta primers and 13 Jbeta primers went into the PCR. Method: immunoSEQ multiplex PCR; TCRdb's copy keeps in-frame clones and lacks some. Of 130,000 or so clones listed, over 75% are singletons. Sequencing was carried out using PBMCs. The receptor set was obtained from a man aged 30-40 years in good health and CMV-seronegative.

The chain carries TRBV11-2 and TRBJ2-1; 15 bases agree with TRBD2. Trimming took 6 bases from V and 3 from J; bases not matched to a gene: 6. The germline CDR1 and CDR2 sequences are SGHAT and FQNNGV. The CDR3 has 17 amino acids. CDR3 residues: CASSSGLAGGGYNEQFF. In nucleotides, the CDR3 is TGTGCCAGCAGTTCCGGACTAGCGGGAGGGGGCTACAATGAGCAGTTCTTC.

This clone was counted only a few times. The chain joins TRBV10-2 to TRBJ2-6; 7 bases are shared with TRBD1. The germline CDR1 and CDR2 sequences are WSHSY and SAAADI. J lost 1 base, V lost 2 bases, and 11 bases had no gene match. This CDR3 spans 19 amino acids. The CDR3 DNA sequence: TGCGCCAGCAGTGAGGCACGGGACAGTCTGCGGTCTGGGGCCAACGTCCTGACTTTC. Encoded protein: CASSEARDSLRSGANVLTF.

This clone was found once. CDR3 amino acids: CASSVRTGGYEQYF. The CDR3 region has the DNA TGTGCCAGCAGTGTTAGGACAGGGGGCTACGAGCAGTACTTC. The chain combines TRBV2 with TRBJ2-7, with 10 bases matching TRBD1. With V trimmed by 4 bases and J by 3 bases, 3 bases remained unmatched. Germline V gene data show CDR1 as SNHLY and CDR2 as FYNNEI. The CDR3 length is 14 residues.

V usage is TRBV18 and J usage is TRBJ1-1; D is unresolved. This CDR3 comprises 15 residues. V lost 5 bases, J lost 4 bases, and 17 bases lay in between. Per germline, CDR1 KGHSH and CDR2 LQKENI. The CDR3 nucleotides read TGTGCCAGCTCAACAAGACTGCATGTGGGCACTGAAGCTTTCTTT. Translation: CASSTRLHVGTEAFF.

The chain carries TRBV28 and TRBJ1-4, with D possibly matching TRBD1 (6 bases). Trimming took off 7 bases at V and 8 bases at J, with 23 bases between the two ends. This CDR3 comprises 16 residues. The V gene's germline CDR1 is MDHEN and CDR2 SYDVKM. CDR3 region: CASTYPRGGAGEKLFF. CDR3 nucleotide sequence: TGTGCCAGCACCTACCCCAGGGGAGGGGCGGGAGAAAAACTGTTTTTT.

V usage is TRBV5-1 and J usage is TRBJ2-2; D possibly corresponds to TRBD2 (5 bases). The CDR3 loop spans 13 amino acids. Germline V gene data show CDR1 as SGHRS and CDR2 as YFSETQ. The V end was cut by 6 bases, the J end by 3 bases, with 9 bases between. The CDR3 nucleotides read TGCGCCAGCAACCCAGCGGACACCGGGGAGCTGTTTTTT. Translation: CASNPADTGELFF.

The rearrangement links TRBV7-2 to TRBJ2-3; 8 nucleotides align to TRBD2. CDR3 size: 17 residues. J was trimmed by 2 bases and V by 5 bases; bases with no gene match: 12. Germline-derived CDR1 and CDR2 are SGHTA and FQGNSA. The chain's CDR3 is CASSPRGEREITDTQYF. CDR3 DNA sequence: TGTGCCAGCAGCCCCCGGGGTGAGCGGGAGATCACAGATACGCAGTATTTT.

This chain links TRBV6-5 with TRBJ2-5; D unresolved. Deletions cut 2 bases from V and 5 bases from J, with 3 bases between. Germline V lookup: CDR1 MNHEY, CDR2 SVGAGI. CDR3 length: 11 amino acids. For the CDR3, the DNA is TGTGCCAGCAGTTACGCGGAGACCCAGTACTTC. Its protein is CASSYAETQYF.

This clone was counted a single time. The chain's CDR3 is CASSYSLAGRTDTQYF. In DNA form, the CDR3 reads TGTGCCAGCAGTTACTCTTTAGCGGGACGCACAGATACGCAGTATTTT. J is TRBJ2-3 and V is TRBV6-5; 8 nucleotides match TRBD2. V lost 0 bases and J lost 1; bases outside the gene matches: 3. This CDR3 spans 16 amino acids. In germline, CDR1 is MNHEY, CDR2 SVGAGI.

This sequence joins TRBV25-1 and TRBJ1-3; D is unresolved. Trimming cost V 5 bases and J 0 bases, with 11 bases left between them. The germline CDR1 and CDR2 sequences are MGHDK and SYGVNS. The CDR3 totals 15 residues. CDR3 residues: CASSKAGSSGNTIYF. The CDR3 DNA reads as TGTGCCAGCAGTAAGGCAGGAAGCTCTGGAAACACCATATATTTT.

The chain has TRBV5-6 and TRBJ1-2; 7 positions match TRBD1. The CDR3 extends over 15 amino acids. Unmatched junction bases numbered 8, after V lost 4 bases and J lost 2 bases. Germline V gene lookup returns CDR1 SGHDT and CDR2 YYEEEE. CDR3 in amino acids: CASSARMGQNYGYTF. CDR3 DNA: TGTGCCAGCAGCGCGAGAATGGGACAGAACTATGGCTACACCTTC.

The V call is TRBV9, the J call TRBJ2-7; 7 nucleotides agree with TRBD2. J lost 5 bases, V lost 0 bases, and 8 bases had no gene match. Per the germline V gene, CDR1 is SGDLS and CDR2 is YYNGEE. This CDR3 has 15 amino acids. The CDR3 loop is CASSVGGGKSNEQYF. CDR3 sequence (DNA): TGTGCCAGCAGCGTAGGGGGGGGGAAGAGTAACGAGCAGTACTTC.